These T cell receptor beta chains were read from a single sample in a study of beta chain features in type 1 diabetes. The data were produced by immunoSEQ multiplex PCR, yet TCRdb's version contains in-frame clones alone and is incomplete. Altogether 130,000 to 150,000 clones are present, under 60% being singletons, with the ten largest covering 0.35% to 0.45%. Sequenced: Tregs from blood. The source is a man aged 18 to 30 in good health. Each CDR3 is given with its conserved first and last residue. The order of the fields is V gene, clone size, J gene, D gene, CDR3 DNA, CDR3 protein. A D gene is named only where the DNA matches it firmly. Some rows have no size entry. The others give once, few or many, or a class for an expanded clone.

TRBV7-2	NA	TRBJ2-1	TRBD2	TGTGCCAGCAGCTTAGCGCTCAAGTTACTAGCGAGGAATGAGCAGTTCTTC	CASSLALKLLARNEQFF
TRBV25-1	NA	TRBJ2-7	NA	TGTGCCAGCACAGGGTTCTACGAGCAGTACTTC	CASTGFYEQYF
TRBV4-2	NA	TRBJ2-5	NA	TGTGCCAGCAGCCACGTCCGAGAGACCCAGTACTTC	CASSHVRETQYF
TRBV6-6	NA	TRBJ2-1	TRBD2	TGTGCCAGCAGTTCCGGGACTAGCTCCTACAATGAGCAGTTCTTC	CASSSGTSSYNEQFF
TRBV7-8	NA	TRBJ2-3	TRBD2	TGTGCCAGCAGCTTATTAGCGGGGGGGTTCGGTACGCAGTATTTT	CASSLLAGGFGTQYF
TRBV7-3	few	TRBJ2-1	NA	TGTGCCAGCAGCCTCGGGACTCTCCCTTACAATGAGCAGTTCTTC	CASSLGTLPYNEQFF
TRBV2	few	TRBJ2-5	TRBD1	TGTGCCACCAAGGGACAGCCCCAAGAGACCCAGTACTTC	CATKGQPQETQYF
TRBV5-1	NA	TRBJ2-1	TRBD2	TGCGCCAGCAGCACTAGCGGGGGGGTCCTCAATGAGCAGTTCTTC	CASSTSGGVLNEQFF
TRBV19	NA	TRBJ1-2	NA	TGTGCCAGTAGTGTTGGGAGCCGGGGCTACACCTTC	CASSVGSRGYTF
TRBV19	NA	TRBJ2-2	TRBD2	TGTGCCAGTAGTGCTAGCGGGAGGATCACCGGGGAGCTGTTTTTT	CASSASGRITGELFF
TRBV18	NA	TRBJ2-3	NA	TGTGCCAGCTCACCAGCACAACTGAGGGATACGCAGTATTTT	CASSPAQLRDTQYF
TRBV15	NA	TRBJ1-1	NA	TGTGCCACCAGCGGTTGGGGATACCGGACAACTGTATCACACACTGAAGCTTTCTTT	CATSGWGYRTTVSHTEAFF
TRBV6-5	NA	TRBJ2-7	NA	TGTGCCAGCAGTTACTCTGCAGGGACCTACGAGCAGTACTTC	CASSYSAGTYEQYF
TRBV10-3	NA	TRBJ1-1	NA	TGTGCCACAGCGGGGGGTTTGAACACTGAAGCTTTCTTT	CATAGGLNTEAFF
TRBV7-2	NA	TRBJ2-3	NA	TGTGCCAGCAGCTTAGCGCTAGCGTACACAGATACGCAGTATTTT	CASSLALAYTDTQYF
TRBV7-2	few	TRBJ2-3	TRBD2	TGTGCCAGCAGCACAGGACTAGCGCCCGATAGCACAGATACGCAGTATTTT	CASSTGLAPDSTDTQYF
TRBV9	NA	TRBJ2-2	TRBD1	TGTGCCAGCAGCATGCGGACAGGCTCCAACACCGGGGAGCTGTTTTTT	CASSMRTGSNTGELFF
TRBV5-1	few	TRBJ2-7	TRBD2	TGCGCCAGCAGCTTGACGGCGGGAGACTACGAGCAGTACTTC	CASSLTAGDYEQYF
TRBV7-2	few	TRBJ2-7	TRBD2	TGTGCCAGCAGCTTAGCAGGACTAGCGGCCTACGAGCAGTACTTC	CASSLAGLAAYEQYF
TRBV12-5	NA	TRBJ2-2	TRBD2	TGTGCTAGTGGTTTGGTACTTGGCGGGGGGCATACCGGGGAGCTGTTTTTT	CASGLVLGGGHTGELFF
TRBV27	few	TRBJ2-5	TRBD1	TGTGCCAGCATGAGGGACAGGGAAGAGACCCAGTACTTC	CASMRDREETQYF
TRBV9	once	TRBJ2-2	NA	TGTGCCAGCAGCGTAGCCGTAACCGGGGAGCTGTTTTTT	CASSVAVTGELFF
TRBV29-1	few	TRBJ1-4	NA	TGCAGCGTTTCAGGGGAAGGAAATGAAAAACTGTTTTTT	CSVSGEGNEKLFF
TRBV6-1	NA	TRBJ2-5	TRBD1	TGTGCCAGCGATAGGGCAGGGGGCGTTGGGGAGACCCAGTACTTC	CASDRAGGVGETQYF
TRBV11-2	NA	TRBJ2-7	NA	TGTGCCAGCAGCTTTGGCCGGGTTGAGGACGAGCAGTACTTC	CASSFGRVEDEQYF
TRBV11-3	NA	TRBJ2-2	NA	TGTGCCAGCAGCCACCTCCGCGGGGACGGGGAGCTGTTTTTT	CASSHLRGDGELFF
TRBV5-6	NA	TRBJ1-4	NA	TGTGCCAGCAGCTTGGTACGCCAGGGTAATGAAAAACTGTTTTTT	CASSLVRQGNEKLFF
TRBV4-3	few	TRBJ1-5	NA	TGCGCCAGCAGCCAAGACAGGAGGAATCAGCCCCAGCATTTT	CASSQDRRNQPQHF
TRBV9	NA	TRBJ2-1	TRBD1	TGTGCCAGCAGCTTTGGGACAGTCTACAATGAGCAGTTCTTC	CASSFGTVYNEQFF
TRBV9	few	TRBJ1-1	NA	TGTGCCAGCAGCGTCTACGTGGGGGGAGGGACTGAAGCTTTCTTT	CASSVYVGGGTEAFF